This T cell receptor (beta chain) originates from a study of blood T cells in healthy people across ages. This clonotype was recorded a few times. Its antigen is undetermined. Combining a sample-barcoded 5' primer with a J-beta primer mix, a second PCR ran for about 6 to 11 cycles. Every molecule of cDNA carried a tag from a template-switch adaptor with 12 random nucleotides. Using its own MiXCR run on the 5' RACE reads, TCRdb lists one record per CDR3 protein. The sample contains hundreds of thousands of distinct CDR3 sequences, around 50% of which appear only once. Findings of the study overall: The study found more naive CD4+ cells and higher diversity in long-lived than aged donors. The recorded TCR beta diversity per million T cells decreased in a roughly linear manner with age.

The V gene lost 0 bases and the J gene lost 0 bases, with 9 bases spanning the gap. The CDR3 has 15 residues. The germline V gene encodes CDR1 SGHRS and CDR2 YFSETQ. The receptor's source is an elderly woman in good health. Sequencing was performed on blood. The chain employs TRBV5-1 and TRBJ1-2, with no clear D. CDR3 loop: CASSLGDGANYGYTF. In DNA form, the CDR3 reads TGCGCCAGCAGCTTGGGTGACGGTGCTAACTATGGCTACACCTTC.